This T cell receptor beta chain originates from a study of blood T cell repertoires in COVID-19. Study information: PBMCs, B-cell-depleted T cells, or T cells were the source of the cDNA or gDNA that made up the material.

CDR1 is SEHNR, CDR2 FQNEAQ, per germline (reference sequence). Trimming removed 1 base from V and 6 bases from J, with 13 bases in between. The CDR3 sequence is 15 residues long. Per the study methods: Quantification of nucleated cells was approximated via reference gene primer amplification. The repertoire was sequenced with immunoSEQ multiplex PCR; TCRdb's copy has only in-frame clones and lacks some. Clone size and V and J calls were adopted from that table, with D and trimming inferred from the DNA. The sample includes 180,000 or so clones, approximately 81% of them seen just once. The V and J genes are TRBV7-9 and TRBJ1-5, with TRBD1 as a possible D gene (5 bases). Specimen: peripheral blood. This sequence originates from a woman older than 75 with acute or convalescent COVID-19. The chain's CDR3 is CASSLEWGVGQPQHF. CDR3 DNA sequence: TGTGCCAGCAGCTTAGAATGGGGGGTCGGTCAGCCCCAGCATTTT. The variable domain in full, completed from reference TRBV7-9 and TRBJ1-5, reads DTGVSQNPRHKITKRGQNVTFRCDPISEHNRLYWYRQTLGQGPEFLTYFQNEAQLEKSRLLSDRFSAERPKGSFSTLEIQRTEQGDSAMYLCASSLEWGVGQPQHFGDGTRLSIL.